This T cell receptor beta chain was retrieved from a study of beta chain features in type 1 diabetes. As every portion of the isolated RNA was reverse transcribed, the sequencing read expressed TCRB transcripts. Profiling relied on immunoSEQ multiplex PCR, and the TCRdb table lists in-frame clones only, not all of them. The sample yields 620,000 or so clones, around a sixth seen once. The germline V gene has CDR1 SGHNT and CDR2 YYREEE (reference sequence). There are 13 residues in the CDR3. Trimming took 3 bases from V and 5 from J, leaving 12 bases between them. This clone came up a few times. V gene TRBV5-4 combines with J gene TRBJ2-7, with D perhaps TRBD2 (6 bases). The specimen sequenced was naive CD4+ T cells from blood. The sequence was obtained from a man younger than 35 in good health. In DNA, the CDR3 is TGTGCCAGCAGCTGGAGGGCAGGGAACGAGCAGTACTTC. It translates to CASSWRAGNEQYF.